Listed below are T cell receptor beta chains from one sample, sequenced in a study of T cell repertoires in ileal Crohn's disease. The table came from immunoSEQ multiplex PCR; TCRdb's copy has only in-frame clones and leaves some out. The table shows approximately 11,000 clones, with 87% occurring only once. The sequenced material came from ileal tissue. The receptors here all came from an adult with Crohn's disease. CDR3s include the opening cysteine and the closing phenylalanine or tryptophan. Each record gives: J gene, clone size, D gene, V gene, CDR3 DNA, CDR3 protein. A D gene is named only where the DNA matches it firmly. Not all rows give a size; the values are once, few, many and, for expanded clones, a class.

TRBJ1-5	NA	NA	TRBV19	TGTGCCAGTAGTATCCACAGTAGCAATCAGCCCCAGCATTTT	CASSIHSSNQPQHF
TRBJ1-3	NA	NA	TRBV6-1	TGTGCCAGCAGTCCACAGGGAGTAGGAAACACCATATATTTT	CASSPQGVGNTIYF
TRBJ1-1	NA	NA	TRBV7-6	TGTGCCAGCAGCTTGGGGGAAAACACTGAAGCTTTCTTT	CASSLGENTEAFF
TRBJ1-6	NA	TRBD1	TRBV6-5	TGTGCCAGCAGGTCCGGGACAGAGAATTCACCCCTCCACTTT	CASRSGTENSPLHF
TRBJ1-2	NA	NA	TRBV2	TGTGCCAGCAGCCCGGATGGTAACTATGGCTACACCTTC	CASSPDGNYGYTF
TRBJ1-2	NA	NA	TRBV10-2	TGCGCCAGCAGTGAGTCGAAGCAAAACTATGGCTACACCTTC	CASSESKQNYGYTF
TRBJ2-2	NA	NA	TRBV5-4	TGTGCCAGCAGCCCTCAGAAGAACACCGGGGAGCTGTTTTTT	CASSPQKNTGELFF
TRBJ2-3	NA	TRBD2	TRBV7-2	TGTGCCAGCAGCTTAGATCTAGCGGGAGGGAAAGATACGCAGTATTTT	CASSLDLAGGKDTQYF
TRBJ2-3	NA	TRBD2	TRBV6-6	TGTGCCAGCAGCGACTTAAGCGGGAAGCGCACAGATACGCAGTATTTT	CASSDLSGKRTDTQYF
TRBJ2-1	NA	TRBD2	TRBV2	TGTGCCAGCACCGAAAGAGTAGCGGGAGGTTCCGGTGAGCAGTTCTTC	CASTERVAGGSGEQFF
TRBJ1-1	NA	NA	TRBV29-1	TGCAGCGTCAGGACAGAGACGGTCATGAACACTGAAGCTTTCTTT	CSVRTETVMNTEAFF
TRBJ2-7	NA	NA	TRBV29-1	TGCAGCGTTGTCAACCCAGGGGGGTACGAGCAGTACTTC	CSVVNPGGYEQYF
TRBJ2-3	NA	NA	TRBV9	TGTGCCAGCAACCCAGGGATCTATGGCCTCCAGACGCAGTATTTT	CASNPGIYGLQTQYF
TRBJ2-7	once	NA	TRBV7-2	TGTGCCAGCAGCTCTCAATTAGCGCCCGCCTACGAGCAGTACTTC	CASSSQLAPAYEQYF
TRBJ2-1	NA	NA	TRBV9	TGTGCCAGCAGCGTAGTTCCAGGGGCAGAGCAGTTCTTC	CASSVVPGAEQFF
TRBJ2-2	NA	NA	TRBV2	TGTGCCAGCCTCCAGGGGGGGGACACCGGGGAGCTGTTTTTT	CASLQGGDTGELFF
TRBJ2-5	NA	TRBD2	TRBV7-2	TGTGCCAGCAGCCCCAGCGGGAGGGGAGGTAAAGAGACCCAGTACTTC	CASSPSGRGGKETQYF
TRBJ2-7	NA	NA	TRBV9	TGTGCCAGCAGCGCCTCCCCGGCGACTCCCTACGAGCAGTACTTC	CASSASPATPYEQYF
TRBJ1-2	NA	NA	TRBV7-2	TGTGCCAGCAGCTCCTACATAGGAGAAGGCTACACCTTC	CASSSYIGEGYTF
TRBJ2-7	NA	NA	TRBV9	TGTGCCAGCAGCGTCGGACGATACCCCACCTACGAGCAGTACTTC	CASSVGRYPTYEQYF
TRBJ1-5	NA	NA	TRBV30	TGTGCCTGGAGCGTCAGTAGCAATCAGCCCCAGCATTTT	CAWSVSSNQPQHF
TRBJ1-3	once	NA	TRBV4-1	TGCGCCAGCAGCCCCCTCTTCGGCACCATATATTTT	CASSPLFGTIYF
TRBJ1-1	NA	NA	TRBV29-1	TGCAGCGTTGGCACGGGGAACACTGAAGCTTTCTTT	CSVGTGNTEAFF
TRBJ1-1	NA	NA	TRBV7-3	TGTGCCAGCAGCGTAAAAGGGGCTAACACTGAAGCTTTCTTT	CASSVKGANTEAFF
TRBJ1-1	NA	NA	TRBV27	TGTGCCAGCAGTTCCTTGATGAACACAGGGCTGGGTGAAGCTTTCTTT	CASSSLMNTGLGEAFF
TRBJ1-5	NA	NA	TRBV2	TGTGCCAGCAGCCTATTTCCTAGCAATCAGCCCCAGCATTTT	CASSLFPSNQPQHF
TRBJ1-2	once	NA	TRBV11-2	TGTGCCAGCAGCAAGGGGATCGACAGCGGCTATGGCTACACCTTC	CASSKGIDSGYGYTF
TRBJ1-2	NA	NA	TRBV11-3	TGTGCCAGCAGCCCACCTCAGGGTTTTGGCTATGGCTACACCTTC	CASSPPQGFGYGYTF
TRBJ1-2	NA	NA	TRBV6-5	TGTGCCAGCAGCCCGAGCGGGGGGGGAAACTATGGCTACACCTTC	CASSPSGGGNYGYTF
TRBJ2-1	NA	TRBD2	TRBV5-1	TGCGCCAGCAGCTCCGTAGCGGGAGTTGTAAGCAATGAGCAGTTCTTC	CASSSVAGVVSNEQFF
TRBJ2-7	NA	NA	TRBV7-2	TGTGCCAGCAGCTTAGCGGTACCCTCCTACGAGCAGTACTTC	CASSLAVPSYEQYF
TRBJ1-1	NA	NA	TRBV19	TGTGCCAGTACGACAGTGAACACTGAAGCTTTCTTT	CASTTVNTEAFF
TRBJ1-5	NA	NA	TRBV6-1	TGTGCCAGCAGTTCTCGCCCTAGCAATCAGCCCCAGCATTTT	CASSSRPSNQPQHF
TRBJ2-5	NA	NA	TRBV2	TGTGCCAGCAATCCGGTACCTATATACAGGGTGTCTGAAGAGACCCAGTACTTC	CASNPVPIYRVSEETQYF
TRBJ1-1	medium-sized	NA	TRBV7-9	TGTGCCAGCAGTTCTAGCACTGAAGCTTTCTTT	CASSSSTEAFF
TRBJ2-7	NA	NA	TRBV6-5	TGTGCCAGCAGGGCCTTCACAGGGGGGGACGAGCAGTACTTC	CASRAFTGGDEQYF
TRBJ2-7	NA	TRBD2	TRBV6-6	TGTGCCAGCAGTTACCCTTCGGGAGGTTCCTACGAGCAGTACTTC	CASSYPSGGSYEQYF
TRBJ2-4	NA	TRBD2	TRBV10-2	TGCGCCAGCAGTGGAGCTAGCGGTAAAAACATTCAGTACTTC	CASSGASGKNIQYF
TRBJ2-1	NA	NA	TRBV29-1	TGCAGCGTTGAAGTTAGGGTAGCATTAAATGAGCAGTTCTTC	CSVEVRVALNEQFF
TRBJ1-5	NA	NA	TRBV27	TGTGCCAGCAGTCCCGGCCTCAATAGCAATCAGCCCCAGCATTTT	CASSPGLNSNQPQHF
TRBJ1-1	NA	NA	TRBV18	TGTGCCAGCTCACGGGGGGAGTGGGGCACTGAAGCTTTCTTT	CASSRGEWGTEAFF
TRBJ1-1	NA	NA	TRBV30	TGTGCCTGGAACCTTCCGGGACTAAACACTGAAGCTTTCTTT	CAWNLPGLNTEAFF
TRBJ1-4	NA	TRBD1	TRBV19	TGTGCCAGTAGTCCACCTTCTCTACAGGGGCAATCTAATGAAAAACTGTTTTTT	CASSPPSLQGQSNEKLFF
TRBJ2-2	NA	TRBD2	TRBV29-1	TGCAGCGTCAATTGGGGGGGATCCGGGGAGCTGTTTTTT	CSVNWGGSGELFF
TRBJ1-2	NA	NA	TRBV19	TGTGCCAGTAGTATAGCTCGGACAAAATCTGAGACTAACTATGGCTACACCTTC	CASSIARTKSETNYGYTF
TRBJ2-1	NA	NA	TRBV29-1	TGCAGCACCCACCAGGGAGGCTCTTACAATGAGCAGTTCTTC	CSTHQGGSYNEQFF
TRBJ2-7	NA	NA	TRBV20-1	TGCAGTGCCACGGACGGTGGCGAGCAGTACTTC	CSATDGGEQYF
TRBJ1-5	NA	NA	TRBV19	TGTGCCAGTAGTACGACCGGGACCTATCAGCCCCAGCATTTT	CASSTTGTYQPQHF